These 11 T cell receptor beta chains originate from one sample sequenced in a study of T cells in women clearing cervical HPV infection. Clones were sequenced by immunoSEQ multiplex PCR, and TCRdb holds only the in-frame ones, with some missing. This specimen shows 25,000 to 30,000 clones; the ten leading clones hold around 3.9%. Source material: blood buffy coat. These receptors were collected from a woman between 18 and 70 years old with a cervical HPV16 infection that either progressed to CIN3+ or cleared (not recorded which).

As regards this clone: The sequenced fragment ends 3 residues before the CDR3 boundary, so the rest is inferred from the germline J gene. The chain carries TRBV6-2 or TRBV6-3 and TRBJ2-5, with D perhaps TRBD2 (6 bases). Germline V lookup: CDR1 MNHEY, CDR2 SVGEGT. Trimming stripped 7 bases from V and 5 bases from J, with 8 bases between. This CDR3 is built from 11 residues. The DNA read from the CDR3 is TGTGCCAGCACCCGGGGGGAGACC. Protein: CASTRGET. The whole CDR3 reads CASTRGETQYF.

Concerning this clone itself: The observed sequence ends 3 residues before the CDR3 terminus, with the missing tail filled in from the germline J gene. The chain recombines TRBV6-2 or TRBV6-3 with TRBJ1-2; no firm D call. CDR1 MNHEY and CDR2 SVGEGT come from the germline V gene. There are 15 residues in the CDR3. Trimming removed 0 bases from V and 4 bases from J, with 12 bases in between. The CDR3 protein is CASSYSNPGFYGYTF. The CDR3 bases that were read are TGTGCCAGCAGTTACTCGAATCCAGGCTTCTATGGC.

The CDR3 protein is CASSVDSQVTGELFF. The part of the CDR3 DNA that was read is TGTGCCAGTAGTGTCGACAGCCAAGTCACCGGGGAG. The chain employs TRBV19 and TRBJ2-2; D might be TRBD1 (5 bases). The read falls 3 residues short of the CDR3 end, and the missing part is taken from the germline J gene. Germline V gene data show CDR1 as LNHDA and CDR2 as SQIVND (reference sequence). The CDR3 covers 15 residues. The V gene lost 5 bases and the J gene lost 4 bases, with 14 bases spanning the gap.

The covered CDR3 bases are TGTGCCAGCAGCTTCGAAGGCATGAACACTGAA. Translating gives CASSFEGMNTE. The full CDR3 protein is CASSFEGMNTEAFF. The J gene is TRBJ1-1, the V gene TRBV7-9; unclear D gene. The read finishes 3 residues shy of the CDR3 end, and the germline J gene is used to complete it. CDR1 is SEHNR and CDR2 is FQNEAQ in the germline V gene (reference sequence). The CDR3 extends over 14 amino acids. Trimming pared 3 bases from V and 0 bases from J, leaving 8 bases between.

The CDR3 here is CASRVPGQGIYGQYF. The CDR3 DNA, read in part, is TGTGCCAGTAGGGTTCCGGGACAGGGGATCTATGGT. The chain links TRBV19 to TRBJ2-4, with 10 bases that match TRBD1. The read ends 3 residues before the CDR3 terminus; that terminus is restored from the germline J gene. Germline CDR1 LNHDA, CDR2 SQIVND (reference sequence). This CDR3 is 15 amino acids long.

In regard to this clone: The read is 3 residues too short to cover the CDR3 end, so that end is filled in from the germline J gene. This sequence joins TRBV6-8 and TRBJ2-7, with TRBD1 matching 8 bases. Germline V gene data show CDR1 as MNHGY and CDR2 as SAAAGT. V shed 1 base and J 2 bases; nucleotides not matched to a gene: 7. The length of the CDR3 is 16 residues. CDR3 loop: CASSYFLGQGPYEQYF. CDR3 bases read: TGTGCCAGCAGTTACTTCCTCGGACAGGGCCCCTACGAG.

Comment on this clone: With the read ending 3 residues before the CDR3 end, the germline J gene is used to fill in that end. The chain couples TRBV7-2 to TRBJ1-2; D is unclear. CDR3 length equals 14 residues. Germline CDR1 SGHTA, CDR2 FQGNSA. Incomplete CDR3 DNA: TGTGCCAGCAGCTTAGCCTCACCCACCTACGAC. It yields the protein CASSLASPTYD. The entire CDR3 sequence reads CASSLASPTYDYTF.

Notes on this clone: The read halts 3 residues ahead of the CDR3 end, with the missing end drawn from the germline J gene. This chain links TRBV7-3 with TRBJ2-3; 9 bases match TRBD1. CDR3 size: 18 residues. Per the germline V gene, CDR1 is SGHTA and CDR2 is FQGTGA. With 4 bases clipped from V and 1 base from J, the junction kept 12 bases outside the gene matches. CDR3 amino acids: CASSSRQGGSIGTDTQYF. Incomplete CDR3 DNA: TGTGCCAGCAGCTCCCGACAGGGGGGAAGTATTGGCACAGATACG. Together with reference TRBV7-3 and TRBJ2-3, the CDR3 gives the full variable domain: GAGVSQTPSNKVTEKGKYVELRCDPISGHTALYWYRQSLGQGPEFLIYFQGTGAADDSGLPNDRFFAVRPEGSVSTLKIQRTERGDSAVYLCASSSRQGGSIGTDTQYFGPGTRLTVL.

As for this clone: The CDR3 is cut off 3 residues early in the read; its end comes from the germline J gene. The gene calls are TRBV20-1 and TRBJ1-2; TRBD1 aligns across 9 bases. Germline lookup yields CDR1 DFQATT and CDR2 SNEGSKA (reference sequence). CDR3 length equals 12 residues. This chain's CDR3 is CSASQGARGYTF. The sequenced CDR3 bases are TGCAGTGCTTCACAGGGGGCGCGCGGC.

Worth noting for this clone: Coverage ceases 3 residues before the CDR3 finishes, and the germline J gene fills in the end. The chain uses TRBV19 and TRBJ2-7; TRBD1 aligns across 8 bases. CDR3 length: 12 residues. V lost 5 bases to trimming and J lost 6 bases; unmatched junction nucleotides: 3. Looked up from germline, CDR1 is LNHDA and CDR2 is SQIVND (reference sequence). This CDR3 reads CASSPDRVEQYF. The CDR3 bases that were read are TGTGCCAGTAGTCCGGACAGGGTCGAG.

On this clone itself: Read data end 3 residues before the CDR3 end; the end is taken from the germline J gene. The chain carries TRBV7-8 and TRBJ1-1, with D perhaps TRBD1 (5 bases). The germline V gene encodes CDR1 SGHVS and CDR2 FQNEAQ. The CDR3 length is 14 residues. The V and J ends lost 5 bases and 4 bases respectively, with 14 bases between them. Here the CDR3 reads CASSHLPGGTEAFF. CDR3 DNA (partial): TGTGCCAGCAGCCATCTACCGGGGGGCACTGAA.